The T cell receptor beta chain described here comes from a study of blood T cell repertoires in COVID-19. Libraries were prepared by immunoSEQ multiplex PCR; TCRdb keeps only in-frame clonotypes and omits some of them. The table has some 330,000 clones, approximately 89% seen once. The ends were cut back, 3 bases at V and 0 bases at J, with 18 bases in the middle. CDR1 SGHVS and CDR2 FQNEAQ come from the germline V gene. The CDR3 totals 18 residues. The chain combines TRBV7-8 with TRBJ1-5; possibly TRBD1 for D (5 bases). The source of this sequence is a woman in her thirties with COVID-19, enrolled during active disease. The sample taken for sequencing was peripheral blood. The CDR3 DNA sequence: TGTGCCAGCAGCTTTCGTCCAGTCCTGACAGATAGCAATCAGCCCCAGCATTTT. Protein product: CASSFRPVLTDSNQPQHF.